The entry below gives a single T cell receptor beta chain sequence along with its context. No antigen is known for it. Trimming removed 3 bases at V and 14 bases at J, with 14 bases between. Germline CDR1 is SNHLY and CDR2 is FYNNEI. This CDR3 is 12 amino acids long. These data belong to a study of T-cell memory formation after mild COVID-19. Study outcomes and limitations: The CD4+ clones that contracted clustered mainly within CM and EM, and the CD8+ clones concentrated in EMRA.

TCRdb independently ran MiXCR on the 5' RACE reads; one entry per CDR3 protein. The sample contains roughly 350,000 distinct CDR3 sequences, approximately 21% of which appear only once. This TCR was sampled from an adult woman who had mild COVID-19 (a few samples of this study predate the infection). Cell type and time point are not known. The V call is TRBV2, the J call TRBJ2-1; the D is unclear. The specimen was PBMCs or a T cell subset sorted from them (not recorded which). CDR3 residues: CASSENPHTEFF. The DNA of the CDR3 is TGTGCCAGCAGTGAGAATCCCCATACGGAGTTCTTC. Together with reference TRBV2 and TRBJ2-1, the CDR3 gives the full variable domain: EPEVTQTPSHQVTQMGQEVILRCVPISNHLYFYWYRQILGQKVEFLVSFYNNEISEKSEIFDDQFSVERPDGSNFTLKIRSTKLEDSAMYFCASSENPHTEFFGPGTRLTVL.